The entry below describes one T cell receptor beta chain. The sample is drawn from a study of monozygotic twins with inflammatory bowel disease. The germline V gene encodes CDR1 SGHRS and CDR2 YFSETQ. CDR3 length: 16 amino acids. TCRdb re-called the 5' RACE reads; one entry per CDR3 protein, DNA not given. This sample's table has fewer than 200,000 distinct CDR3 sequences. The material sequenced was blood. V and J are TRBV5-1 and TRBJ2-2; the D gene TCRdb calls, TRBD1, cannot be checked with no DNA. This sequence originates from a human donor with ulcerative colitis or Crohn's disease, or a healthy co-twin of an affected twin (not recorded which). The CDR3 is CASSSGTVGYTGELFF.